This is a list of T cell receptor beta chains from one sample in a study of a mutant IDH1 vaccine in newly diagnosed glioma. Using immunoSEQ multiplex PCR, the repertoire was profiled, and TCRdb retains in-frame clones only, with some absent. The sample has fewer than 95,000 clones; roughly four fifths are singletons. Their antigen targets remain unknown. This sample comprised PBMCs, obtained from a glioma patient whose treatment included an IDH1 peptide vaccine. The receptors come from a man in his forties with glioma. The CDR3 runs from the conserved cysteine through the conserved F or W. D genes are given only for firm matches. Some rows have no size entry. The others give once, few or many, or a class for an expanded clone.

j_call clone_size d_call v_call cdr3_length cdr3_nt cdr3_aa
TRBJ1-4 - - TRBV5-5 15 TGTGCCAGCAGTCTCATTGGAAACGGCTATGAAAAACTGTTTTTT CASSLIGNGYEKLFF
TRBJ2-3 - - TRBV13 15 TGTGCCAGCAGCCCAAGACTAGTCTCGGGGGATACGCAGTATTTT CASSPRLVSGDTQYF
TRBJ2-1 - - TRBV4-1 14 TGCGCCAGCAGCCACGGACAAGTTCTCGATGAGCAGTTCTTC CASSHGQVLDEQFF
TRBJ1-5 few - TRBV19 13 TGTGCCAGTAGTATAATGGGGGACCAGCCCCAGCATTTT CASSIMGDQPQHF
TRBJ2-6 - - TRBV30 13 TGTGCCTGGACGGTCTCTGGGGCCAACGTCCTGACTTTC CAWTVSGANVLTF
TRBJ2-3 - TRBD2 TRBV7-3 19 TGTGCCAGCAGCTTAAGGCCGGGACTAGCGGGAGGTAGCACAGATACGCAGTATTTT CASSLRPGLAGGSTDTQYF
TRBJ1-5 - TRBD1 TRBV19 13 TGTGCCGCCGCAGGGGGGCTCAATCAGCCCCAGCATTTT CAAAGGLNQPQHF
TRBJ2-7 - - TRBV27 13 TGTGCCAGCAGACTAGCTAAAACCGACGAGCAGTACTTC CASRLAKTDEQYF
TRBJ1-1 - - TRBV5-1 13 TGCGCCAGCAGCTTGGCGGGGTATGCTGAAGCTTTCTTT CASSLAGYAEAFF
TRBJ2-7 - - TRBV7-9 17 TGTGCCAGCAGCTTAGTGACCACCGGGACAAAACCCTACGAGCAGTACTTC CASSLVTTGTKPYEQYF
TRBJ1-2 - - TRBV29-1 12 TGCAGCGTCCACGGGGTGCAATATGGCTACACCTTC CSVHGVQYGYTF
TRBJ2-3 - TRBD1 TRBV5-4 15 TGTGCCAGCAGGTCTACAGGGGTAACGACAGATACGCAGTATTTT CASRSTGVTTDTQYF
TRBJ1-2 - - TRBV6-5 15 TGTGCCAGCAGGGCGGGACCGGGATGGGGTTATGGCTACACCTTC CASRAGPGWGYGYTF
TRBJ2-7 - TRBD1 TRBV7-2 16 TGTGCCAGCAGCTTAGACTCGAGACAGGGGTTGTACGAGCAGTACTTC CASSLDSRQGLYEQYF
TRBJ2-1 - - TRBV7-7 13 TGTGCTAGCAGCTTAGTGGGCGGCAATGAGCAGTTCTTC CASSLVGGNEQFF
TRBJ2-3 - - TRBV19 13 TGTGCCAGTAGCCCAGGAGGTGGAGATACGCAGTATTTT CASSPGGGDTQYF
TRBJ2-7 once - TRBV27 12 TGTGCCAGCAAAGGGACTTCCTACGAGCAGTACTTC CASKGTSYEQYF
TRBJ1-1 few - TRBV25-1 15 TGTGCCAGCAGTGAATATTCAGGGGCAAGGACTGAAGCTTTCTTT CASSEYSGARTEAFF
TRBJ2-7 - - TRBV5-1 15 TGCGCCAGCCGCTATCTAGACGCGACAGGCTACGAGCAGTACTTC CASRYLDATGYEQYF
TRBJ2-3 - TRBD2 TRBV7-3 17 TGTGCCAGCAGCTTACGGGGACTAGCGGGAGTCACAGATACGCAGTATTTT CASSLRGLAGVTDTQYF
TRBJ1-5 once - TRBV19 12 TGTGCCAGTAGTCCCCCCAGAAGTCCCCAGCATTTT CASSPPRSPQHF
TRBJ2-7 - - TRBV7-2 15 TGTGCCAGCAGGCGTATCGGGACCGGAGCCCACGAGCAGTACTTC CASRRIGTGAHEQYF
TRBJ1-6 - TRBD1 TRBV6-5 14 TGTGCCAGCAGCTCAGACAGGGGGGTTTCACCCCTCCACTTT CASSSDRGVSPLHF
TRBJ2-1 - TRBD1 TRBV4-3 18 TGCGCCAGCAGCCAAGAATTAGGGACAGGGGGCCTCTACAATGAGCAGTTCTTC CASSQELGTGGLYNEQFF
TRBJ2-7 few - TRBV2 13 TGTGCCAGCAGTGAGGGCCACTCCTACGAGCAGTACTTC CASSEGHSYEQYF
TRBJ2-5 - TRBD1 TRBV29-1 16 TGCAGCGTTTCCCAGCTCCGGACAGGGTCGATGGAGACCCAGTACTTC CSVSQLRTGSMETQYF
TRBJ1-4 - TRBD1 TRBV5-1 16 TGCGCCAGCAGCTTGGATACAGGGGTAGTAAGGGAAAAACTGTTTTTT CASSLDTGVVREKLFF
TRBJ1-2 - TRBD1 TRBV6-5 12 TGTGCCAGCAGAGACAGGGAAAACGGCTACACCTTC CASRDRENGYTF